This TCR beta chain originates from a study of control samples from healthy donors and cancer patients. Germline CDR1 and CDR2: MNHEY and SVGAGI. CDR3 length: 14 amino acids. V dropped 4 bases and J dropped 6; count of bases not matched to a gene: 4. Clones were read by immunoSEQ multiplex PCR, and TCRdb kept only the in-frame ones, dropping some. The table includes about 89,000 clones, approximately 86% detected once. What was sequenced was blood. The genes are TRBV6-5 and TRBJ2-1; 9 bases agree with TRBD2. The receptor was derived from a man aged 30-40 years in good health. Here the CDR3 DNA reads TGTGCCAGCAGTTCCCCTAGCGGGGTCAATGAGCAGTTCTTC. As protein: CASSSPSGVNEQFF.